These 5 T cell receptor beta chains originate from one sample sequenced in a study of T cells in Graves' hyperthyroidism and ophthalmopathy. Amplified TCR beta CDR3 regions derived from RNA transcripts. The HTBI primer set drove a first-round RT-PCR of the TCR CDR3. TCRdb recomputed calls from the multiplex PCR reads with MiXCR, one row per CDR3 protein. The repertoire holds over 500,000 distinct CDR3 sequences, with 12% to 15% as singletons. Sequencing input: blood. The receptors originated from a woman between 40 and 55 years old with Graves' hyperthyroidism.

This clonotype was counted at least ten times. The chain joins TRBV20-1 to TRBJ2-7; D not resolved. Germline-derived CDR1 and CDR2 are DFQATT and SNEGSKA (reference sequence). The length of the CDR3 is 15 residues. Trimming cost V 5 bases and J 2 bases, with 19 bases left between them. The CDR3 here is CSAFYPGWGTYEQYF. CDR3 bases: TGCAGTGCTTTCTACCCCGGGTGGGGTACCTACGAGCAGTACTTC.

This clonotype was found many times. This CDR3 reads CAISGQRELSYNEQFF. In DNA form, the CDR3 reads TGTGCCATCAGTGGACAGCGGGAGTTATCCTACAATGAGCAGTTCTTC. V and J are TRBV10-3 and TRBJ2-1; 8 bases map to TRBD2. The V gene's germline CDR1 is ENHRY and CDR2 SYGVKD. The length of the CDR3 is 16 residues. J lost 1 base, V lost 4 bases, and 6 bases had no gene match.

This clonotype was counted many times. Germline and junction disagree at one end, which may indicate a read error. This chain uses TRBV6-1 with TRBJ2-1; possible D gene TRBD1, 5 bases. The CDR3 is made up of 16 amino acids. Germline CDR1 MNHNS, CDR2 SASEGT. CDR3 residues: CASREGHSSSYNEQFF. The CDR3 DNA reads as TGTGCCAGCAGGGAAGGACACTCGAGCTCCTACAATGAGCAGTTCTTC.

This clonotype was observed a few times. V is TRBV19 and J is TRBJ1-1; a weak D match, TRBD1 (6 bases). The V end was cut by 5 bases, the J end by 3 bases, with 13 bases between. This CDR3 has 14 residues. Germline CDR1 LNHDA, CDR2 SQIVND (reference sequence). The chain's CDR3 is CASSRRDTDTEAFF. The CDR3 coding sequence is TGTGCCAGTAGTCGAAGGGACACGGACACTGAAGCTTTCTTT.

This clonotype was seen many times. The gene calls are TRBV28 and TRBJ1-1; D not resolved. This CDR3 is built from 11 residues. Trimming removed 10 bases from V and 4 bases from J, with 10 bases in between. Per the germline V gene, CDR1 is MDHEN and CDR2 is SYDVKM. This CDR3 is CATRYVTEAFF. The CDR3 nucleotides read TGTGCCACCCGGTACGTCACTGAAGCTTTCTTT.